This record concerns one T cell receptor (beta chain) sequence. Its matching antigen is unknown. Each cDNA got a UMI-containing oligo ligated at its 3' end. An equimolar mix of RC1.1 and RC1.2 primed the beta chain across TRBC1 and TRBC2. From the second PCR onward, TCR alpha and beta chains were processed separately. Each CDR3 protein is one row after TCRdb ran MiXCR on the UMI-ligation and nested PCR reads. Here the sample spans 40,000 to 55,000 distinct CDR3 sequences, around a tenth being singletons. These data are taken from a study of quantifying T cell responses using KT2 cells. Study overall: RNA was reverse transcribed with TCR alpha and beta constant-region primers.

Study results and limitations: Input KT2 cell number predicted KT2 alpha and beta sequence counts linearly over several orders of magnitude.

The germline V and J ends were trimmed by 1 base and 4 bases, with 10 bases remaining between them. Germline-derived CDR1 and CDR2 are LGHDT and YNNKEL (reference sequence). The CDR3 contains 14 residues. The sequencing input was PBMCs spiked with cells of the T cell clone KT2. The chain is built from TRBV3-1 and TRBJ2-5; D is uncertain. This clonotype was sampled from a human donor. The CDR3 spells CASSQGIFSETQYF. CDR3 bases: TGTGCCAGCAGCCAAGGCATTTTTTCAGAGACCCAGTACTTC.